Each of the 17 T cell receptor beta chains below was sequenced from the same sample in a study of T cells in Graves' hyperthyroidism and ophthalmopathy. Amplification of TCR beta CDR3 regions was performed using RNA transcripts as template. When the TCR CDR3 underwent first-round RT-PCR, the HTBI primer set was used. TCRdb ran MiXCR on the multiplex PCR reads and lists one entry per CDR3 protein. Among 560,000 or so distinct CDR3 sequences listed, 15% to 20% were seen once. The sequencing sample was made of blood. The origin of the receptors is a middle-aged man with Graves' ophthalmopathy.

As regards this clonotype: A read error may account for a junction end that differs from germline. This sequence joins TRBV7-8 and TRBJ2-5, with 14 bases that match TRBD2. Germline CDR1 SGHVS, CDR2 FQNEAQ. This CDR3 is built from 17 residues. The CDR3 sequence: CASSHPGLAGGGETQYF. The CDR3, as DNA: TGCGCCAGCAGCCACCCCGGACTAGCGGGAGGAGGGGAGACCCAGTACTTC.

This clonotype was recorded a few times. CDR3 sequence reads: CASSQGGDSHNEQFF. The CDR3 region has the DNA TGTGCCAGCAGCCAGGGGGGGGACTCTCACAATGAGCAGTTCTTC. V is TRBV7-9 and J is TRBJ2-1; D may be TRBD1 or TRBD2 (7 bases each). The CDR3 totals 15 residues. V was pared by 5 bases and J by 5 bases, with 16 bases between. Germline V gene data show CDR1 as SEHNR and CDR2 as FQNEAQ (reference sequence).

This clonotype turned up a few times. The rearrangement links TRBV13 to TRBJ2-7; D gene unclear. The CDR3 is 14 residues long. Germline V gene lookup returns CDR1 PRHDT and CDR2 FYEKMQ (reference sequence). With 5 bases removed from V and 1 base from J, the gap between germline ends came to 12 bases. CDR3 sequence reads: CASSQLSNSYEQYF. For the CDR3, the DNA is TGTGCCAGCAGCCAATTGAGCAATTCCTACGAGCAGTACTTC.

This clonotype was detected only a few times. CDR3: CASSSSDPGLTDTQYF. For the CDR3, the DNA is TGTGCCAGCAGTTCCTCCGACCCGGGCCTCACAGATACGCAGTATTTT. The chain joins TRBV12-3 or TRBV12-4 to TRBJ2-3; D not resolved. V lost 4 bases and J 2 bases, leaving 16 bases between the germline ends. The CDR3 runs 16 residues.

The chain is built from TRBV24-1 and TRBJ1-2, with D possibly matching TRBD1 (6 bases). V shed 6 bases and J shed 8 bases, with 12 bases lying between them. Germline lookup yields CDR1 KGHDR and CDR2 SFDVKD. The CDR3 has 12 amino acids. The CDR3 region has the DNA TGTGCCACCAGTAACGGGGGGCTCGGCTACACCTTC. Translation: CATSNGGLGYTF.

The V and J genes are TRBV18 and TRBJ1-3; D unresolved. Germline-derived CDR1 and CDR2 are KGHSH and LQKENI. V lost 2 bases and J lost 0, with 11 bases in between. The CDR3 loop spans 16 amino acids. CDR3 loop: CASSPGLLSSGNTIYF. Here the CDR3 DNA reads TGTGCCAGCTCACCAGGACTCCTGAGCTCTGGAAACACCATATATTTT.

This clonotype has a handful of counts. The chain couples TRBV6-2 or TRBV6-3 to TRBJ2-7, with TRBD2 matching over 8 bases. Germline assignment: CDR1 MNHEY and CDR2 SVGEGT. V dropped 4 bases and J dropped 2; count of bases not matched to a gene: 10. This CDR3 region has 16 residues. The CDR3 region has the DNA TGTGCCAGCAGTTCCCCCGGGACTAGTGGGACCTACGAGCAGTACTTC. It is translated as CASSSPGTSGTYEQYF.

V and J are TRBV4-3 and TRBJ2-1; D ambiguous. CDR1 LGHNA and CDR2 YSLEER come from the germline V gene. The CDR3 length is 15 residues. The V end lost 1 base, the J end lost 0 bases, and 7 bases lay between the germline ends. The CDR3 loop reads CASSQGVDSYNEQFF. DNA of the CDR3: TGCGCCAGCAGCCAAGGAGTGGACTCCTACAATGAGCAGTTCTTC.

The J gene is TRBJ1-1, the V gene TRBV9; the D gene is possibly TRBD1 (5 bases). Looked up from germline, CDR1 is SGDLS and CDR2 is YYNGEE. This CDR3 has 15 residues. The V gene lost 5 bases and the J gene lost 1 base, with 15 bases spanning the gap. The CDR3: CASSTHGAENTEAFF. The CDR3 DNA is TGTGCCAGCAGTACTCACGGGGCCGAGAACACTGAAGCTTTCTTT.

This clonotype was found many times. The chain is built from TRBV3-1 and TRBJ2-2, with a possible D match to TRBD1 (6 bases). This CDR3 contains 15 residues. Trimming cost V 2 bases and J 6 bases, with 13 bases left between them. Germline lookup yields CDR1 LGHDT and CDR2 YNNKEL (reference sequence). CDR3 sequence reads: CASSQYPRTAGELFF. In DNA form, the CDR3 reads TGTGCCAGCAGCCAATATCCCAGGACAGCCGGGGAGCTGTTTTTT. The whole variable domain, filled in from reference TRBV3-1 and TRBJ2-2, reads DTAVSQTPKYLVTQMGNDKSIKCEQNLGHDTMYWYKQDSKKFLKIMFSYNNKELIINETVPNRFSPKSPDKAHLNLHINSLELGDSAVYFCASSQYPRTAGELFFGEGSRLTVL.

At least ten counts were recorded for this clonotype. V is TRBV30 and J is TRBJ2-1; a possible D gene is TRBD2 (5 bases). The CDR3 covers 14 residues. The V and J ends lost 1 base and 2 bases respectively, with 9 bases between them. Germline loops: CDR1 GTSNPN, CDR2 SVGIG (reference sequence). The CDR3 DNA reads TGTGCCTGGAGTGACGGGGTAACCTACAATGAGCAGTTCTTC. It specifies CAWSDGVTYNEQFF.

Ten or more counts support this clonotype. The chain joins TRBV2 to TRBJ1-4; 9 bases fit TRBD1. The germline gives CDR1 SNHLY, CDR2 FYNNEI. With V trimmed by 7 bases and J by 2 bases, 5 bases remained unmatched. CDR3 length equals 15 residues. The CDR3 DNA sequence: TGTGCCAGCATTCGACAGGGGGGGACTAATGAAAAACTGTTTTTT. The encoded protein is CASIRQGGTNEKLFF.

V is TRBV24-1 and J is TRBJ2-7, with no clear D. CDR1 is KGHDR, CDR2 SFDVKD, per germline. CDR3 size: 12 residues. Trimming stripped 4 bases from V and 1 base from J, with 4 bases between. The CDR3, as DNA: TGTGCCACCAGTGAGGGGTCCTACGAGCAGTACTTC. Amino acid sequence: CATSEGSYEQYF.

On this clonotype: With a much larger clone just one base away, this may be a read error. The chain carries TRBV30 and TRBJ1-4, with 11 positions matching TRBD1. CDR3 length: 15 amino acids. The germline V gene has CDR1 GTSNPN and CDR2 SVGIG (reference sequence). The CDR3: CAWSVPGTGGERLFF. CDR3 DNA sequence: TGTGCCTGGAGTGTACCCGGGACAGGGGGAGAAAGACTGTTTTTT.

The chain employs TRBV20-1 and TRBJ2-1; 13 positions match TRBD2. The germline CDR1 and CDR2 sequences are DFQATT and SNEGSKA (reference sequence). The CDR3 has 16 amino acids. V was clipped by 0 bases and J by 7 bases; unmatched bases: 6. Here the CDR3 reads CSAREETSGRTNEQFF. CDR3 coding DNA: TGCAGTGCTAGAGAGGAGACTAGCGGGAGGACAAATGAGCAGTTCTTC.

This clonotype was detected ten times or more. As DNA, the CDR3 is TGTGCCAGCAGCTTCCCTAGCGGGCCATACGAAGAGACCCAGTACTTC. This gives the protein CASSFPSGPYEETQYF. The V gene is TRBV11-2, the J gene TRBJ2-5; TRBD2 matches 8 bases. The V and J ends lost 3 bases and 3 bases, in that order; junction bases with no gene match: 9. CDR3 length: 16 residues. In germline, CDR1 is SGHAT, CDR2 FQNNGV.

This clonotype was counted ten times or more. The chain is built from TRBV7-2 and TRBJ2-3; D uncertain. Trimming pared 0 bases from V and 2 bases from J, leaving 9 bases between. Looked up from germline, CDR1 is SGHTA and CDR2 is FQGNSA. The CDR3 contains 15 residues. Here the CDR3 reads CASSLAAVATDTQYF. CDR3 bases: TGTGCCAGCAGCTTAGCGGCGGTAGCCACAGATACGCAGTATTTT.